The T cell receptor (beta chain) described here comes from a study of CD4 T cells in relation to SARS-CoV-2 and coronaviruses. Study-level background: Of the patients, 7 to 9 were male, 4 female, two Hispanic.

Libraries were prepared by immunoSEQ multiplex PCR; TCRdb keeps only in-frame clonotypes and omits some of them. The repertoire includes tens of thousands of clones, about 91% of them detected once, and roughly 0.39% sits in the top ten. This clone was seen a single time. V gave up 6 bases and J gave up 2 bases, with 14 bases separating them. The CDR3 consists of 15 residues. CDR1 is MNHEY and CDR2 is SVGAGI in the germline V gene. Naive and memory CD4+ T cells were separated from cryopreserved PBMCs. Material: naive CD4+ T cells from PBMCs. The subset: naive CD4+ T cells isolated by negative enrichment. The V and J genes are TRBV6-5 and TRBJ1-5; D remains ambiguous. The receptor was derived from an adult with COVID-19. DNA of the CDR3: TGTGCCAGCAGACGGCGGGTGGGCGGCAATCAGCCCCAGCATTTT. Translation gives CASRRRVGGNQPQHF.